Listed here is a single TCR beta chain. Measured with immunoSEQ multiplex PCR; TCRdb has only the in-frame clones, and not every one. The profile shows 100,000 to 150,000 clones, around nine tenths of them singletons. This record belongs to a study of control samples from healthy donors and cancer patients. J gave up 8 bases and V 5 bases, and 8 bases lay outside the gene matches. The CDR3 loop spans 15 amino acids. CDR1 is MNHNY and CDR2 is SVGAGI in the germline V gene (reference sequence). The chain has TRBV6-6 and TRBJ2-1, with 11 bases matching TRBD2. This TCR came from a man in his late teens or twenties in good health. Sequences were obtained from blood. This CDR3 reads CASSQIAGGLDEQFF. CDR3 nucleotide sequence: TGTGCCAGCAGTCAAATAGCGGGAGGGCTTGATGAGCAGTTCTTC.